This entry lists 27 T cell receptor beta chains sequenced from one sample in a study of cytomegalovirus exposure and HLA in healthy donors. PCR used 60 Vbeta primers and 13 Jbeta primers. Using immunoSEQ multiplex PCR, the repertoire was profiled, and TCRdb retains in-frame clones only, with some absent. Of approximately 77,000 clones in the sample, more than 55% were seen once. Sequencing was carried out using PBMCs. The source is a man in his 60s in good health and CMV-seropositive.

The chain employs TRBV9 and TRBJ1-6, with D hard to call. The CDR3 is 15 residues long. Germline-derived CDR1 and CDR2 are SGDLS and YYNGEE. V was trimmed by 3 bases and J by 1 base, leaving 8 bases between them. The CDR3 protein is CASSEEGSYNSPLHF. The CDR3, as DNA: TGTGCCAGCAGCGAAGAGGGTTCCTATAATTCACCCCTCCACTTT.

The count of this clone is one. The chain couples TRBV2 to TRBJ2-7; maybe TRBD1 (6 bases). The germline V gene has CDR1 SNHLY and CDR2 FYNNEI. This CDR3 contains 13 residues. DNA of the CDR3: TGTGCTCCAGCTATCCACAGGGCCCCCGAGCAGTACTTC. It yields the protein CAPAIHRAPEQYF. Full variable domain (outside the CDR3, taken from reference TRBV2 and TRBJ2-7): EPEVTQTPSHQVTQMGQEVILRCVPISNHLYFYWYRQILGQKVEFLVSFYNNEISEKSEIFDDQFSVERPDGSNFTLKIRSTKLEDSAMYFCAPAIHRAPEQYFGPGTRLTVT.

This clone has a single count. The chain joins TRBV30 to TRBJ1-4, with 7 bases fitting TRBD1. CDR1 is GTSNPN, CDR2 SVGIG, per germline (reference sequence). The trim removed 3 bases at V and 8 bases at J, leaving 9 bases unmatched. This CDR3 has 14 amino acids. The CDR3 loop reads CAWSVGSGGEKLFF. The DNA for the CDR3 is TGTGCCTGGAGCGTGGGGTCAGGGGGAGAAAAACTGTTTTTT.

The rearrangement joins TRBV19 to TRBJ2-5; 9 bases are shared with TRBD2. The CDR3 loop spans 12 amino acids. Trimming took 6 bases from V and 11 from J; bases not matched to a gene: 7. Germline assignment: CDR1 LNHDA and CDR2 SQIVND (reference sequence). This CDR3 reads CASSLAGGEQYF. In DNA form, the CDR3 reads TGTGCCAGTAGCCTCGCGGGGGGGGAGCAGTACTTC.

The genes are TRBV18 and TRBJ2-3; the D gene is possibly TRBD2 (6 bases). The V end was cut by 4 bases, the J end by 6 bases, with 14 bases between. The CDR3 is made up of 14 amino acids. Germline V lookup: CDR1 KGHSH, CDR2 LQKENI. This CDR3 reads CASSRVVGSDTQYF. The CDR3 region has the DNA TGTGCCAGCTCACGGGTAGTCGGGAGTGATACGCAGTATTTT.

The chain links TRBV28 to TRBJ2-1, with 8 bases lining up with TRBD1. The CDR3 sequence is 14 residues long. Germline lookup yields CDR1 MDHEN and CDR2 SYDVKM. Germline trimming cut 5 bases from V and 3 bases from J; bases unmatched to any gene: 3. This CDR3 is CASSPTGDYNEQFF. In DNA, the CDR3 is TGTGCCAGCAGTCCGACAGGGGACTACAATGAGCAGTTCTTC.

Of note for this clone: Other DNA sequences in this sample translate to the same CDR3. This chain joins TRBV27 and TRBJ2-3; TRBD2 agrees at 7 bases. V shed 6 bases and J 2 bases; nucleotides not matched to a gene: 8. This CDR3 contains 15 residues. Germline assignment: CDR1 MNHEY and CDR2 SMNVEV (reference sequence). The CDR3, as DNA: TGTGCCAGCAGCCTCGCCGGGGGGATCACAGATACGCAGTATTTT. The encoded protein is CASSLAGGITDTQYF.

The rearrangement joins TRBV10-3 to TRBJ2-7; TRBD2 agrees at 10 bases. V dropped 3 bases and J dropped 3; count of bases not matched to a gene: 5. The CDR3 runs 15 residues. CDR1 ENHRY and CDR2 SYGVKD come from the germline V gene. The CDR3 nucleotides are TGTGCCATCAGTGATTTAGCGGGGGGACACTACGAGCAGTACTTC. This sequence encodes CAISDLAGGHYEQYF.

The chain links TRBV19 to TRBJ1-5; perhaps TRBD1 as D (6 bases). The V gene lost 1 base and the J gene lost 5 bases, with 12 bases spanning the gap. The CDR3 consists of 15 residues. The germline gives CDR1 LNHDA, CDR2 SQIVND (reference sequence). The CDR3 is CASSIADSQYQPQHF. CDR3 DNA sequence: TGTGCCAGTAGTATAGCGGACAGCCAATATCAGCCCCAGCATTTT.

This clone appeared once. V and J are TRBV4-1 and TRBJ2-7; 10 bases align to TRBD1. The CDR3 is made up of 16 amino acids. With V trimmed by 0 bases and J by 4 bases, 6 bases remained unmatched. Germline-derived CDR1 and CDR2 are MGHRA and YSYEKL. The CDR3 DNA is TGCGCCAGCAGCCAAGAGCGGGGGACAGGGGAGTACGAGCAGTACTTC. Encoded protein: CASSQERGTGEYEQYF.

The CDR3 nucleotides read TGCGCCAGCAGCTTGACAGATACTAACTATGGCTACACCTTC. This encodes CASSLTDTNYGYTF. This chain uses TRBV5-1 with TRBJ1-2; D gene uncertain. Germline V gives CDR1 SGHRS, CDR2 YFSETQ. CDR3 size: 14 residues. Trimming cost V 1 base and J 0 bases, with 7 bases left between them.

The chain recombines TRBV7-2 with TRBJ1-1; tentatively, D is TRBD1 (6 bases). The CDR3 sequence is 16 residues long. V gave up 2 bases and J gave up 2 bases, with 15 bases separating them. Germline CDR1 and CDR2: SGHTA and FQGNSA. The CDR3 region is CASSLRRTGTNTEAFF. CDR3 nucleotides: TGTGCCAGCAGCTTAAGGAGAACCGGGACAAACACTGAAGCTTTCTTT.

This clone was seen a few times. The chain couples TRBV7-2 to TRBJ2-7; the match to TRBD2 covers 8 bases. Per germline, CDR1 SGHTA and CDR2 FQGNSA. This CDR3 is 18 amino acids long. Trimming removed 5 bases from V and 1 base from J; junction bases left unmatched: 16. Here the CDR3 DNA reads TGTGCCAGCAGCCCCCGGACTGGGGTTAGCGGGGTATCCTACGAGCAGTACTTC. Translating it yields CASSPRTGVSGVSYEQYF.

The CDR3, as DNA: TGTGCCAGCAGCCGACGGGTTGTGTCCTCCTACGAGCAGTACTTC. This sequence encodes CASSRRVVSSYEQYF. The chain combines TRBV5-8 with TRBJ2-7; D is ambiguous. Trimming pared 4 bases from V and 0 bases from J, leaving 14 bases between. The CDR3 is 15 amino acids. The germline V gene encodes CDR1 SGHTS and CDR2 YDEGEE.

This clone was observed once. This rearrangement joins TRBV7-6 to TRBJ2-7; 8 nucleotides match TRBD2. This CDR3 comprises 14 residues. The ends lost 5 bases at V and 2 bases at J; junction bases unmatched: 5. Germline lookup yields CDR1 SGHVS and CDR2 FNYEAQ. The CDR3 nucleotides read TGTGCCAGCAGCCCCTTCGGGAGGGCCTACGAGCAGTACTTC. It specifies CASSPFGRAYEQYF.

The genes are TRBV27 and TRBJ2-7; 8 nucleotides match TRBD2. The trim removed 6 bases at V and 4 bases at J, leaving 8 bases unmatched. The germline gives CDR1 MNHEY, CDR2 SMNVEV (reference sequence). This CDR3 region has 14 residues. CDR3 in DNA: TGTGCCAGCAGGTTAGCGGGGAGCCCTTACGAGCAGTACTTC. Translated: CASRLAGSPYEQYF.

The chain combines TRBV13 with TRBJ2-3, with 9 bases fitting TRBD1. Germline trimming cut 1 base from V and 8 bases from J; bases unmatched to any gene: 7. The germline CDR1 and CDR2 sequences are PRHDT and FYEKMQ (reference sequence). There are 15 residues in the CDR3. The CDR3 reads CASSLVRTGDFTQYF. In DNA form, the CDR3 reads TGTGCCAGCAGCTTAGTTCGGACAGGGGATTTTACGCAGTATTTT.

This chain's CDR3 is CASSSAGPTDTQYF. The CDR3 nucleotides are TGTGCCAGCTCCTCAGCGGGGCCCACAGATACGCAGTATTTT. V usage is TRBV18 and J usage is TRBJ2-3; 7 nucleotides agree with TRBD2. The V gene end was trimmed by 6 bases and the J gene end by 2 bases; junction bases not matched to a gene: 5. CDR3 length: 14 residues. Germline loops: CDR1 KGHSH, CDR2 LQKENI.

V and J are TRBV28 and TRBJ2-7, with TRBD2 identical over 9 bases. CDR3 length: 15 residues. V lost 8 bases, J lost 3 bases, and 11 bases stayed unmatched. The germline CDR1 and CDR2 sequences are MDHEN and SYDVKM. This chain's CDR3 is CASEGAGGRGYEQYF. DNA of the CDR3: TGTGCCAGCGAGGGAGCGGGAGGTCGAGGCTACGAGCAGTACTTC.

This clone came up a few times. This sequence joins TRBV5-1 and TRBJ1-2, with a weak D call TRBD1 (5 bases). V dropped 7 bases and J dropped 1 base, with 14 bases sitting between them. CDR1 is SGHRS, CDR2 YFSETQ, per germline. This CDR3 is 14 amino acids long. CDR3 residues: CASRGGKGNYGYTF. The CDR3 bases are TGCGCCAGCCGCGGGGGGAAGGGTAACTATGGCTACACCTTC.

This clone has only a few counts. The chain employs TRBV29-1 and TRBJ2-7; a weak D match, TRBD1 (6 bases). Trimming cost V 1 base and J 2 bases, with 18 bases left between them. The CDR3 covers 16 residues. The germline CDR1 and CDR2 sequences are SQVTM and ANQGSEA. The CDR3, as DNA: TGCAGCGTTGAAGGGGGCACAGGGCAATCTACCTACGAGCAGTACTTC. Amino acid sequence: CSVEGGTGQSTYEQYF.

This rearrangement joins TRBV15 to TRBJ2-3; D remains unclear. V lost 3 bases and J 2 bases, leaving 6 bases between the germline ends. CDR3 length: 13 residues. Germline V gives CDR1 LNHNV, CDR2 YYDKDF (reference sequence). The CDR3: CATSRTYTDTQYF. As DNA, the CDR3 is TGTGCCACCAGCAGGACATACACAGATACGCAGTATTTT.

The chain uses TRBV19 and TRBJ2-1, with D possibly being TRBD2 (5 bases). This CDR3 spans 15 amino acids. The germline gives CDR1 LNHDA, CDR2 SQIVND (reference sequence). V was pared by 6 bases and J by 4 bases, with 16 bases between. CDR3: CASSPGWTGYNEQFF. In nucleotides, the CDR3 is TGTGCCAGTAGCCCGGGTTGGACGGGGTACAATGAGCAGTTCTTC. The variable domain in full, completed from reference TRBV19 and TRBJ2-1, reads DGGITQSPKYLFRKEGQNVTLSCEQNLNHDAMYWYRQDPGQGLRLIYYSQIVNDFQKGDIAEGYSVSREKKESFPLTVTSAQKNPTAFYLCASSPGWTGYNEQFFGPGTRLTVL.

As to this clone: One junction end does not reproduce the germline sequence, and a read error may be involved. CDR3 in amino acids: CAWSSSGTQEAQYF. The DNA for the CDR3 is TGTGCCTGGAGTTCTAGCGGGACCCAAGAGGCCCAGTACTTC. The chain joins TRBV30 to TRBJ2-5; TRBD2 agrees at 9 bases. Germline CDR1 and CDR2: GTSNPN and SVGIG (reference sequence). The CDR3 has 14 residues.

The chain combines TRBV27 with TRBJ1-1; 10 nucleotides agree with TRBD1. The CDR3 runs to 16 residues. J was trimmed by 2 bases and V by 4 bases; bases with no gene match: 7. Germline V lookup: CDR1 MNHEY, CDR2 SMNVEV (reference sequence). Here the CDR3 reads CASSSGQGLGNTEAFF. As DNA, the CDR3 is TGTGCCAGCAGTTCGGGACAGGGGTTGGGAAACACTGAAGCTTTCTTT.

This chain connects TRBV5-1 to TRBJ2-3; TRBD2 matches 10 bases. Germline V gene sequence: CDR1 SGHRS, CDR2 YFSETQ. The V gene end was trimmed by 5 bases and the J gene end by 1 base; junction bases not matched to a gene: 7. CDR3 length: 16 amino acids. The CDR3 reads CASRTGLAERTDTQYF. In DNA, the CDR3 is TGCGCCAGCAGAACAGGACTAGCGGAGCGCACAGATACGCAGTATTTT.

Of note for this clone: Other nucleotide sequences in the sample specify the same CDR3. V and J are TRBV5-1 and TRBJ2-5, with TRBD2 matching 12 bases. This CDR3 has 14 residues. V gave up 4 bases and J gave up 2 bases; unmatched junction bases: 0. CDR1 and CDR2 (germline): SGHRS, YFSETQ. The CDR3 sequence is CASSLAGGQETQYF. Written as DNA, the CDR3 is TGCGCCAGCAGCCTAGCGGGGGGGCAAGAGACCCAGTACTTC.